This TCR beta chain comes out of a study of control samples from healthy donors and cancer patients. Generated by immunoSEQ multiplex PCR, the TCRdb table keeps only in-frame clones and is missing some. The data hold more than 100,000 clones, with about 91% observed a single time. Trimming cost V 4 bases and J 3 bases; bases outside gene matches: 11. This CDR3 has 16 amino acids. Germline V gives CDR1 MNHEY, CDR2 SVGAGI. The J gene is TRBJ2-7, the V gene TRBV6-5; 8 nucleotides align to TRBD1. Sequenced sample: blood. The receptor was isolated from a man aged 40-50 years in good health. The DNA for the CDR3 is TGTGCCAGCAGTTCGAACGGACAGGGAATCAACTACGAGCAGTACTTC. Residues: CASSSNGQGINYEQYF.